This is a list of T cell receptor beta chains from one sample in a study of OX40 agonist ivuxolimab in advanced cancers. The protocol was immunoSEQ multiplex PCR, while the TCRdb copy is restricted to in-frame clones and leaves out a portion. The sample lists 84,000 or so clones; roughly 88% were seen once. Here the sequenced sample was CD4+ or CD8+ T cells sorted from blood, taken in a trial of the OX40 agonist ivuxolimab. The source is an adult with an advanced solid tumor such as melanoma, head and neck, liver or kidney cancer. The CDR3 runs from the conserved cysteine through the conserved F or W. D genes are given only for firm matches. A row's size may be missing; if present it is once, few, many or a size class.

len	abundance	d_gene	v_gene	j_gene	CDR3nt	CDR3aa
15	.	TRBD1	TRBV18	TRBJ1-4	TGTGCCAGCTCACCACCGGGACAGGGAAGTGAAAAACTGTTTTTT	CASSPPGQGSEKLFF
15	few	.	TRBV9	TRBJ1-1	TGTGCCAGCACCCCGGCTAACAGGGTGAACACTGAAGCTTTCTTT	CASTPANRVNTEAFF
13	few	.	TRBV18	TRBJ1-1	TGTGCCAGCTCACCCAGATCGGACACTGAAGCTTTCTTT	CASSPRSDTEAFF
13	.	.	TRBV7-2	TRBJ1-2	TGTGCCAGCAGCTTAGACCTTAGCTATGGCTACACCTTC	CASSLDLSYGYTF
13	.	.	TRBV7-3	TRBJ2-2	TGTGCCAGCAGCCCTAAGAACACCGGGGAGCTGTTTTTT	CASSPKNTGELFF
12	.	.	TRBV10-1	TRBJ1-6	TGCGCCAGCCGAAGGACGGATCGGTCCCTCCACTTT	CASRRTDRSLHF
15	.	TRBD1	TRBV7-9	TRBJ1-1	TGTGCCAGCAGCCCGCCGGGACAGGGGGCCAGTGAAGCTTTCTTT	CASSPPGQGASEAFF
16	once	TRBD1	TRBV7-8	TRBJ1-5	TGTGCCAGCAGCTTAGCCCCGGACAGGGCCGATCAGCCCCAGCATTTT	CASSLAPDRADQPQHF
13	.	.	TRBV11-3	TRBJ2-7	TGTGCCAGCAGCCGGACGGAGACCTACGAGCAGTACTTC	CASSRTETYEQYF
12	.	.	TRBV18	TRBJ2-7	TGTGCCAGCTCACCATTATCCTACGAGCAGTACTTC	CASSPLSYEQYF
14	.	.	TRBV11-2	TRBJ2-1	TGTGCCAGCAGCCCTGAGCGGGCGCACAATGAGCAGTTCTTC	CASSPERAHNEQFF
15	.	TRBD2	TRBV19	TRBJ2-7	TGTGCCAGTTCTCGACTAGCGACAAGCTCCTACGAGCAGTACTTC	CASSRLATSSYEQYF
14	.	TRBD1	TRBV18	TRBJ1-2	TGTGCCAGCTCCCCGAAAAAACAGGGGAATGGCTACACCTTC	CASSPKKQGNGYTF
17	.	TRBD1	TRBV18	TRBJ1-1	TGTGCCAGCTCACCATCCCTCTCACGACAGGGAGGGACTGAAGCTTTCTTT	CASSPSLSRQGGTEAFF
13	.	TRBD2	TRBV6-5	TRBJ2-5	TGTGCCAGCAGCCGGGGGGGCTACGAGACCCAGTACTTC	CASSRGGYETQYF
14	.	.	TRBV19	TRBJ2-3	TGTGCCAGTAGGCCCCGAGGGGGGGCGGATACGCAGTATTTT	CASRPRGGADTQYF
13	.	.	TRBV7-2	TRBJ1-2	TGTGCCAGCAGCTTAGACAGTAACTATGGCTACACCTTC	CASSLDSNYGYTF
14	few	.	TRBV9	TRBJ1-1	TGTGCCAGCAGCGTAGCAGGGGTTGGCACTGAAGCTTTCTTT	CASSVAGVGTEAFF
14	once	.	TRBV19	TRBJ1-1	TGTGCCAGTAGCAGGGGCTCCAGGAACACTGAAGCTTTCTTT	CASSRGSRNTEAFF
15	once	TRBD2	TRBV5-1	TRBJ2-7	TGTGCCAGCAGCTCCCCGGGACTAGCGGCCTACGAGCAGTACTTC	CASSSPGLAAYEQYF
11	.	.	TRBV11-2	TRBJ2-5	TGTGCCAGCAGCCCGGGAGAGACCCAGTACTTC	CASSPGETQYF